These T cell receptor beta chains were read from a single sample in a study of OX40 agonist ivuxolimab in advanced cancers. Some clones are missing from TCRdb's copy, which holds only in-frame ones; the method was immunoSEQ multiplex PCR. Of about 90,000 clones listed, roughly 91% are singletons. Sequencing was performed on CD4+ or CD8+ T cells sorted from blood, taken in a trial of the OX40 agonist ivuxolimab. These TCRs come from an adult with an advanced solid tumor such as melanoma, head and neck, liver or kidney cancer. CDR3s leave out the opening cysteine and the closing phenylalanine or tryptophan. Not all rows give a size; the values are once, few, many and, for expanded clones, a class.

v_gene: TRBV6-1
abundance: -
j_gene: TRBJ1-2
CDR3aa: ASSRDRGDYGYT

v_gene: TRBV6-6
abundance: -
j_gene: TRBJ1-5
CDR3aa: ASMMKAGSNQPQH

v_gene: TRBV21-1
abundance: -
j_gene: TRBJ2-3
CDR3aa: ASSKAGAPAEWNTDTQY

v_gene: TRBV13
abundance: -
j_gene: TRBJ2-3
CDR3aa: ASSFSGSGSGDTQY

v_gene: TRBV6-1
abundance: -
j_gene: TRBJ1-5
CDR3aa: ASSEAYRGNGYGNQPQH

v_gene: TRBV11-2
abundance: -
j_gene: TRBJ2-7
CDR3aa: ASSLVGNQLAGYEQY

v_gene: TRBV7-8
abundance: -
j_gene: TRBJ1-1
CDR3aa: ASSPRTVNTEAF

v_gene: TRBV7-2
abundance: -
j_gene: TRBJ1-6
CDR3aa: ASSQGNNSPLH

v_gene: TRBV14
abundance: -
j_gene: TRBJ1-1
CDR3aa: ASSHVGGGYTEAF

v_gene: TRBV10-1
abundance: -
j_gene: TRBJ2-2
CDR3aa: ASYPEDRAVGELF

v_gene: TRBV7-2
abundance: once
j_gene: TRBJ2-7
CDR3aa: ASSDGQVSYEQY

v_gene: TRBV7-8
abundance: -
j_gene: TRBJ2-7
CDR3aa: ASSLGLAGGQY

v_gene: TRBV7-2
abundance: -
j_gene: TRBJ2-3
CDR3aa: ASSFIRTDTQY

v_gene: TRBV30
abundance: -
j_gene: TRBJ1-5
CDR3aa: AWSVQGYNQPQH

v_gene: TRBV7-2
abundance: -
j_gene: TRBJ2-5
CDR3aa: ASSFRGRETQY

v_gene: TRBV7-2
abundance: -
j_gene: TRBJ2-5
CDR3aa: ASSPGTLAGVETQY

v_gene: TRBV28
abundance: -
j_gene: TRBJ2-5
CDR3aa: ASSPTGRAQETQY

v_gene: TRBV2
abundance: few
j_gene: TRBJ2-1
CDR3aa: ASREGTPNEQF

v_gene: TRBV6-6
abundance: -
j_gene: TRBJ2-3
CDR3aa: ASSYGLAQGDTQY

v_gene: TRBV4-3
abundance: -
j_gene: TRBJ1-4
CDR3aa: ASSRVGTGNEKLF

v_gene: TRBV4-1
abundance: -
j_gene: TRBJ2-2
CDR3aa: ASSQGPGQGKSGELF

v_gene: TRBV7-8
abundance: once
j_gene: TRBJ2-7
CDR3aa: ASSIVLTTGYEQY

v_gene: TRBV11-2
abundance: -
j_gene: TRBJ2-3
CDR3aa: ASSRRGGTDTQY

v_gene: TRBV6-5
abundance: few
j_gene: TRBJ2-1
CDR3aa: ASSYSQRQGEF

v_gene: TRBV1
abundance: -
j_gene: TRBJ1-5
CDR3aa: TSSKKVQPQH

v_gene: TRBV6-5
abundance: -
j_gene: TRBJ2-1
CDR3aa: ASSYSASGTYNEQF